This T cell receptor beta chain was sequenced in a study of early T cells in non-severe SARS-CoV-2 infection. Background on the study: Sequencing targeted bulk RNA from unsorted whole blood, leaving chains unpaired. Study results and caveats: Lookups in VDJdb leaned toward anti-spike CD8 responses and missed private and CD4 specificities.

V lost 3 bases, J lost 0 bases, and 9 bases stayed unmatched. The germline CDR1 and CDR2 sequences are KGHDR and SFDVKD. This CDR3 region has 20 residues. As part of library construction, unique molecular identifiers were attached to individual cDNA molecules. TCRdb recomputed calls from the 5' RACE reads with MiXCR, one row per CDR3 protein. The table includes around 67,000 distinct CDR3 sequences, about 10% detected once. This clonotype has a count of ten or more. Its antigen is not known. The chain employs TRBV24-1 and TRBJ2-1; TRBD2 matches 14 bases. The source of this sequence is an adult who was a healthcare worker with PCR-confirmed SARS-CoV-2 infection or an uninfected control (not recorded which). The source material was whole blood, sampled at baseline. Written as DNA, the CDR3 is TGTGCCACCAGTGATCATCCAGGGACTAGCGGGAGATACTCCTACAATGAGCAGTTCTTC. Protein product: CATSDHPGTSGRYSYNEQFF.